This T cell receptor beta chain came from a study of Ad26.COV2.S vaccination and SARS-CoV-2 variants. Measured with immunoSEQ multiplex PCR; TCRdb has only the in-frame clones, and not every one. Here the sample spans about 390,000 clones, 70% to 90% being singletons. CDR1 and CDR2 from the germline V gene are MNHEY and SMNVEV (reference sequence). This CDR3 contains 15 residues. J was trimmed by 8 bases and V by 1 base; bases with no gene match: 5. Regarding treatment: over 15 received Ad26.COV2.S at low or high dose, single or two shots; about 5 received placebo; per-sample allocation not given. The investigators took samples on day 63 after the first vaccine or placebo injection.

The source of this sequence is a person between 18 and 59 years old who received the Ad26.COV2.S COVID-19 vaccine or a placebo. Sequenced material: peripheral blood, taken in a trial of Ad26.COV2.S vaccine versus placebo. This sequence joins TRBV27 and TRBJ2-3; the match to TRBD2 covers 11 bases. DNA for the CDR3: TGTGCCAGCAGTTTATTTAGCGGGGGGGTTGCTACGCAGTATTTT. Translating gives CASSLFSGGVATQYF.